This T cell receptor beta chain was profiled in a study of blood T cell repertoires in COVID-19 (TCRdb year 2020). The study in broad terms: Samples covering the acute and convalescent phases of COVID-19 were provided by collaborators in the United States, Italy and Spain. The material from the prospective study consisted of cDNA or gDNA derived from T cells, B-cell-depleted T cells, or PBMCs. Deeply sampled blood TCRbeta repertoires from subjects exposed to, actively infected with, or recovered from COVID-19 were included in the dataset. The repertoires were released in a freely available public database meant as a resource for research on the immune response to SARS-CoV-2. The samples were drawn from the first 160 participants of the ongoing ImmuneRACE study and from over 950 subjects provided by 6 global collaborators. A de-identified subject ID, COVID-19 status, age in years and sex were almost always included in the sample metadata. Where available, HLA class I and class II types were taken from metadata supplied by the sample provider and were not determined by assay-based typing. Broader findings and caveats from the paper: The quantity of clinical and demographic metadata differed by source and by participant and was supplied without curation.

TCRbeta CDR3 regions were amplified from genomic DNA using the immunoSEQ Assay, a bias-controlled multiplex PCR. As for how the authors treated the data: The number of nucleated cells in each sample was estimated from the amplification of reference gene primers within the assay. Sequence reads were collapsed and filtered to measure the absolute abundance of every unique TCRbeta CDR3 rearrangement. For each sample, productive Simpson clonality was calculated as the square root of Simpson's diversity index across productive rearrangements. As stored in TCRdb, this immuneACCESS dataset retains in-frame rearrangements with V and J assigned. A fraction of the clones does not appear; measured against another copy, unresolved V genes explain less than half of the discrepancy, and the remainder lacks a known reason. The D gene and trimming were derived from the DNA, and the V and J assignments and clone size from that table. For this sample the table gives some 150,000 clones, of which around nine tenths were detected only once. The leading ten clones occupy under 3% of the sample.

Sequences MDHEN (CDR1) and SYDVKM (CDR2) are obtained from the germline V gene. At the junction V is shortened by 8 bases and J by 4 bases, with 18 bases in between. The CDR3 starts with the cysteine, ends with the phenylalanine, and has 15 residues. Only the CDR3 region is kept as DNA, spanning 45 bases read in frame from base 1. Whole blood was collected in K2EDTA tubes by collaborating institutions according to the institutions' own protocols. For TCRbeta analysis, collaborator samples were shipped as frozen whole blood, as isolated PBMCs, or as DNA extracted from either sample type. With regard to this clone: The antigen it binds to is not known. Per-nucleotide qualities are absent, and no much larger clonotype sits a single base away.

The chain is encoded by TRBV28 joined to TRBJ1-5; the D gene is possibly TRBD1, with 5 bases matching. The TCR comes from a human donor in a cohort sampled during active COVID-19. Sequencing was carried out using peripheral blood. Here the CDR3 is given as CASGPRGHLNQPQHF. The nucleotide sequence reads as follows: TGTGCCAGCGGTCCCCGCGGACACCTTAATCAGCCCCAGCATTTT.